Reported below is one TCR beta chain. What it recognizes is unknown. CDR3 size: 14 residues. Per germline, CDR1 SQVTM and CDR2 ANQGSEA. One entry per CDR3 protein, without DNA, is what TCRdb gives after re-calling the 5' RACE reads. The record lists under 200,000 distinct CDR3 sequences, of which the ten most abundant hold 2.4%. This record comes from a study of monozygotic twins with inflammatory bowel disease. Study-wide findings and caveats: Treatment differences in immunosuppression may have added variability to the repertoires of patients.

Input material: blood. This clonotype originated in a human donor with ulcerative colitis or Crohn's disease, or a healthy co-twin of an affected twin (not recorded which). The chain recombines TRBV29-1 with TRBJ2-1. The CDR3 sequence is CSVEEPALHNEQFF.